This entry features one TCR beta chain sequence. Its cognate antigen is unknown. The sample is drawn from a study of shared clonotypes between healthy human individuals. Study in general: Donors, aged 18 to 49, were a couple of women and three men.

Study results and caveats: With a few donors compared, 4.5% to 6.5% of naive CD4 clonotypes were shared. Generally, naive subsets (rather than memory subsets) showed larger estimated richness.

With V trimmed by 3 bases and J by 6 bases, 14 bases remained unmatched. Germline CDR1 SGHTA, CDR2 FQGNSA. The CDR3 loop spans 17 amino acids. Clones were sequenced by immunoSEQ multiplex PCR, and TCRdb holds only the in-frame ones, with some missing. The sample shows more than 2 million clones, approximately 95% of them seen only once. The V call is TRBV7-2, the J call TRBJ2-3, with 8 bases matching TRBD2. This clonotype was obtained from a man aged 18 to 29 in good health. The specimen was naive CD4+ T cells sorted from blood. Subset defined: CD45RA+ positively selected. DNA of the CDR3: TGTGCCAGCAGCTTGTGGTTGTCGGGAGGGCCGGGGGATACGCAGTATTTT. It encodes CASSLWLSGGPGDTQYF.